Listed below are T cell receptor beta chains from one sample, sequenced in a study of metastatic and nonmetastatic thyroid tumors. TCRdb re-called clones from the PCR reads using MiXCR. The data show 15,000 or so clones, roughly 24% seen once. Sequencing input: adjacent normal tissue. The source of these receptors is a female donor with papillary thyroid cancer or a benign thyroid nodule (not recorded which). Some clones in this sample may be carry-over from other donors' samples. The CDR3 runs from the conserved cysteine through the conserved F or W. A D gene is named only where the DNA matches it firmly. Part of the rows lack a size; the others show once, few, many or a class for expanded clones.

-,TRBV30,TRBJ1-1,-,TGTGCCTGGTCCTCGATATTGGACACTGAAGCTTTCTTT,CAWSSILDTEAFF
TRBD2,TRBV19,TRBJ2-1,-,TGTGCCAGTAGCCGACTAGCGCTCAAAGGCGATGAGCAGTTCTTC,CASSRLALKGDEQFF
TRBD2,TRBV11-2,TRBJ2-5,-,TGTGCCAGCAGCTTAGGCCTAGCGGGAGGGCCGGGTGAGACCCAGTACTTC,CASSLGLAGGPGETQYF
TRBD2,TRBV28,TRBJ2-1,-,TGTGCCAGCAGTTTATACTCGACTAGCGGGAGGGCACGGGAGCAGTTCTTC,CASSLYSTSGRAREQFF
TRBD1,TRBV19,TRBJ2-2,-,TGTGCCAGTAGTGCCGGGACAGGGGGCCGGGAGCTGTTTTTT,CASSAGTGGRELFF
-,TRBV27,TRBJ2-7,few,TGTGCCAGCAGTTTACGCGCATTAACCTACGAGCAGTACTTC,CASSLRALTYEQYF
-,TRBV6-1,TRBJ1-4,few,TGTGCCAGCAGTGACTCCCAGAAAACCAAACTGTTTTTT,CASSDSQKTKLFF
-,TRBV11-2,TRBJ2-7,-,TGTGCCAACAGCCCCCCGGGCTACGAGCAGTACTTC,CANSPPGYEQYF
-,TRBV30,TRBJ1-6,few,TGTGCCTGGAATGACGGGGGGCGTAATTCACCCCTCCACTTT,CAWNDGGRNSPLHF
-,TRBV30,TRBJ1-1,-,TGTGCCTGGAGTGTATTCGGGCGAGGCAACACTGAAGCTTTCTTT,CAWSVFGRGNTEAFF
-,TRBV6-5,TRBJ2-3,-,TGTGCCAGCAGTTACGGAGGGGCGATCACAGATACGCAGTATTTT,CASSYGGAITDTQYF
-,TRBV24-1,TRBJ2-7,many,TGTGCCACCAGTGCTGGGATAGACTACGAGCAGTACTTC,CATSAGIDYEQYF
-,TRBV11-3,TRBJ2-7,once,TGTGCCAGCAGCAGGACTAACGGGGAGCAGTACTTC,CASSRTNGEQYF
TRBD2,TRBV27,TRBJ2-1,few,TGTGCCTGCAGTTTAACTCTAGCGGGAATTGGTGGTGAGCAGTTCTTC,CACSLTLAGIGGEQFF
-,TRBV27,TRBJ1-1,few,TGTGCCAGCAGTTTATATGGGGGCGGCACTGAAGCTTTCTTT,CASSLYGGGTEAFF
TRBD1,TRBV5-1,TRBJ1-2,-,TGCGCCAGCAGCTTGCTCCCAACAGGGGAGAGTGGCTACACCTTC,CASSLLPTGESGYTF
-,TRBV19,TRBJ2-5,few,TGTGCCAGTAGTATGGGGGGGCGGGAGACCCAGTACTTC,CASSMGGRETQYF